This TCR beta chain emerged from a study of OX40 agonist ivuxolimab in advanced cancers. For the study in its entirety: Ivuxolimab was a fully human IgG2 agonistic monoclonal antibody targeting the costimulatory receptor OX40 (CD134). Partial responses occurred in three dose-escalation patients, of whom one had hepatocellular carcinoma and two had cutaneous melanoma. A male proportion of 75% to 85% and a mean age of about 60 years, ranging from 23 to 79, were recorded for the dose-escalation cohort. Prior anti-PD-1, anti-PD-L1 or anti-CTLA-4 therapy was permitted, and approximately 39% of dose-escalation patients had received checkpoint inhibitors. The paper covers the monotherapy dose-escalation part of the phase I ivuxolimab trial, which included N ≈ 50 patients. Peripheral TCRbeta sequencing aimed to test whether ivuxolimab altered TCR sequence diversity and caused clonal T-cell expansion. Intravenous ivuxolimab was administered to patients every 2 weeks at six dose levels: 0.01, 0.1, 0.3, 1.5, 3 and 10 mg/kg. Among the 50 to 55 dose-escalation patients, around 20 had hepatocellular carcinoma, 15 or so melanoma, 9 renal cell carcinoma and 9 head and neck cancer.

To sequence the TCRbeta CDR3 region, genomic DNA was isolated from the sorted cells. The immunoSEQ Assay was used for sequencing of TCRbeta CDR3 regions. The immuneACCESS repertoire file appears here via TCRdb, limited to in-frame rearrangements. These files lack a portion of the clones; in checked studies, under half of the deficit traces to unresolved V genes, and the cause of the others is not known. The sample table contains about 120,000 clones; only one count was recorded for over 75% of them. The ten largest clones take up around 0.57% of the sample. The trial excluded patients who had a history of autoimmune disease or were on systemic immunosuppression. In every dose cohort, peripheral blood was drawn for TCR sequencing at baseline, cycle 4 day 1, and cycle 7 day 1. Samples came from an open-label, multicenter, first-in-human phase I dose-escalation trial of ivuxolimab. Adults with locally advanced or metastatic melanoma, renal cell, hepatocellular, or head and neck squamous cell carcinoma were enrolled in the trial. Before TCR sequencing, CD4+ T cells and CD8+ T cells from peripheral blood were sorted into separate populations.

Paper-wide results and their limitations: Low levels of normalized T-cell clonal expansion were also seen in some patients who did not respond. Partial responders in the 0.1-3.0 mg/kg groups had among the lowest normalized peripheral clonal expansion, especially among CD8+ T cells. On average, CD8+ T cells showed more expanded clones than CD4+ T cells after ivuxolimab. Antigen specificity was not determined for the clonally expanded peripheral T cells. At doses of 0.1 to 3.0 mg/kg, clonal expansion of both CD4+ and CD8+ T cells in blood was seen between baseline and week 6.

With regard to this clone: This receptor's antigen is unknown. Within one base of it there is no much larger clone, and no base qualities were kept.

The source material was CD4+ or CD8+ T cells sorted from blood, sampled in a trial of the OX40 agonist ivuxolimab. This receptor was taken from an adult with an advanced solid tumor such as melanoma, head and neck, liver or kidney cancer.

The DNA sequence is given as TGTGCCAGCAGCCGACAGGGGAATTCCTACGAGCAGTACTTC. This translates into CASSRQGNSYEQYF. The chain is made from TRBV14 and TRBJ2-7, with 8 junctional bases fitting TRBD1. CDR1 and CDR2, per the germline V gene, are SGHDN and FVKESK. Compared with germline, V lacks 4 bases and J lacks 1 base; bases without a gene match: 3. Inclusive of the bounding cysteine and phenylalanine, the CDR3 is 14 residues long. CDR3 DNA is the only sequence kept; it has 42 bases, read in frame from the first base. The variable domain in full, with residues beyond the CDR3 obtained from the reference TRBV14 and TRBJ2-7 genes, is EAGVTQFPSHSVIEKGQTVTLRCDPISGHDNLYWYRRVMGKEIKFLLHFVKESKQDESGMPNNRFLAERTGGTYSTLKVQPAELEDSGVYFCASSRQGNSYEQYFGPGTRLTVT.